The clone carrying this T cell receptor beta chain was seen a few times. What it recognizes is unknown. Between the trimmed V and J ends, which lost 5 bases and 3 bases, there was a span of 6 bases. CDR3 length equals 12 residues. The V gene's germline CDR1 is SEHNR and CDR2 FQNEAQ (reference sequence). TCRdb reanalysed the 5' RACE reads using MiXCR and keeps one entry per CDR3 protein. The sample records roughly 670,000 distinct CDR3 sequences, over 15% being singletons. This entry belongs to a study of CD8 T cells in ankylosing spondylitis. Study findings and constraints: The authors found the disease-linked clones to be CD8+ and relatively rare in peripheral blood. A motif of under 10 highly homologous TCR beta variants was seen as apparently characteristic of ankylosing spondylitis blood.

The rearrangement joins TRBV7-9 to TRBJ2-3; no clear D. The source of this sequence is a male donor with ankylosing spondylitis. The sample consisted of blood, either unsorted or a sorted T cell fraction (not recorded which). The CDR3 DNA reads as TGTGCCAGCAGCGATGATACAGATACGCAGTATTTT. Encoded protein: CASSDDTDTQYF. Complete variable domain (other parts from reference TRBV7-9 and TRBJ2-3): DTGVSQNPRHKITKRGQNVTFRCDPISEHNRLYWYRQTLGQGPEFLTYFQNEAQLEKSRLLSDRFSAERPKGSFSTLEIQRTEQGDSAMYLCASSDDTDTQYFGPGTRLTVL.